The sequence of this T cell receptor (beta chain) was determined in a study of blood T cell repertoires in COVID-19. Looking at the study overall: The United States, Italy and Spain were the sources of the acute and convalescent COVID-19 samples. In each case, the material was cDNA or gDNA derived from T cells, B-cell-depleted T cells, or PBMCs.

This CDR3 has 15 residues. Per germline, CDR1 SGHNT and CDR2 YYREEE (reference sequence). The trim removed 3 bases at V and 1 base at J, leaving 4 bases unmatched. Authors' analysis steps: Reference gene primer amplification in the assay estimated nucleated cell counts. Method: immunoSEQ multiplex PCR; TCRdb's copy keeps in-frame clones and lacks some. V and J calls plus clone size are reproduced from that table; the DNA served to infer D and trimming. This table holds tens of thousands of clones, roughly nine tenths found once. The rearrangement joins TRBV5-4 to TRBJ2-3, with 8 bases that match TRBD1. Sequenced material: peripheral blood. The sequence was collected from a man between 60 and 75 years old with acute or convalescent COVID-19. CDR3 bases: TGTGCCAGCAGCTACCCGGGACAGGGCACAGATACGCAGTATTTT. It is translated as CASSYPGQGTDTQYF.